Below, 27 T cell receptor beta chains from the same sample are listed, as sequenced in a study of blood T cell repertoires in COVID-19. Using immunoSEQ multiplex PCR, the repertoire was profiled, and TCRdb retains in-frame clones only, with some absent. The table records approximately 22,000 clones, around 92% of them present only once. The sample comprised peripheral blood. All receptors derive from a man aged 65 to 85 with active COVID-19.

The CDR3 spells CASSLGSGSGVDTQYF. Written as DNA, the CDR3 is TGTGCCAGCAGCTTGGGTAGCGGGAGTGGAGTGGATACGCAGTATTTT. This chain uses TRBV5-4 with TRBJ2-3; 9 bases map to TRBD2. After removal of 0 bases from V and 6 bases from J, the junction contained 8 bases not matched to a gene. This CDR3 comprises 16 residues. Germline loops: CDR1 SGHNT, CDR2 YYREEE (reference sequence).

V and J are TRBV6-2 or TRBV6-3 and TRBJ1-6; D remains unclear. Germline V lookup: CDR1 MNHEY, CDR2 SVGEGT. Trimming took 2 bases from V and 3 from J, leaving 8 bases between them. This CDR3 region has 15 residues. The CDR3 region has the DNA TGTGCCAGCAGTTACGGGCAGAACTATAATTCACCCCTCCACTTT. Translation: CASSYGQNYNSPLHF.

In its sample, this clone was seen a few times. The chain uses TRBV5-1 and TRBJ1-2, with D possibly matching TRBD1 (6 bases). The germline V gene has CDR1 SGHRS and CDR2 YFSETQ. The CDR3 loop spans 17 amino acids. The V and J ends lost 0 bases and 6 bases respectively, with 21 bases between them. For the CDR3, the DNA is TGCGCCAGCAGCTTGGCCAATGGAGGACAGAACCCAAATGGCTACACCTTC. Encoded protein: CASSLANGGQNPNGYTF.

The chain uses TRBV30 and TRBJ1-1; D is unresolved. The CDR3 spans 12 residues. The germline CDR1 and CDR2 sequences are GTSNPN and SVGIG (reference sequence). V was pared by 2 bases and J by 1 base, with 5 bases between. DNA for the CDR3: TGTGCCTGGAGTCGGGAGAACACTGAAGCTTTCTTT. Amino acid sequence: CAWSRENTEAFF.

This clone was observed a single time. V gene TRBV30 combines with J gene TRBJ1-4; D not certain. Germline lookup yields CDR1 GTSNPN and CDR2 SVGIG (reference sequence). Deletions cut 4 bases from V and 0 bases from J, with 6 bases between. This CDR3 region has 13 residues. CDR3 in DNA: TGTGCCTGGATGTATGCAACTAATGAAAAACTGTTTTTT. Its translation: CAWMYATNEKLFF.

CDR3 region: CATSDFGTGVSEQFF. In nucleotides, the CDR3 is TGTGCCACCAGTGATTTTGGGACAGGGGTTAGCGAGCAGTTCTTC. The chain has TRBV24-1 and TRBJ2-1, with 10 bases fitting TRBD1. V was clipped by 1 base and J by 10 bases; unmatched bases: 6. This CDR3 region has 15 residues. CDR1 and CDR2 (germline): KGHDR, SFDVKD.

Written as DNA, the CDR3 is TGTGCCAGCAGCACGACAGGGGGCCATAGCAATCAGCCCCAGCATTTT. Translating it yields CASSTTGGHSNQPQHF. This chain connects TRBV7-2 to TRBJ1-5; 10 bases fit TRBD1. The CDR3 spans 16 residues. The trim removed 5 bases at V and 0 bases at J, leaving 4 bases unmatched. From germline, CDR1 is SGHTA and CDR2 FQGNSA.

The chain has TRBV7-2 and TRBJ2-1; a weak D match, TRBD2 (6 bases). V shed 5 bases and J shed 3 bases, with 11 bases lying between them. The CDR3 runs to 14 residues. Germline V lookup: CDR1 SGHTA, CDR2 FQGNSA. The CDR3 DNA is TGTGCCAGCAGCAGACGGGACTTCTACAATGAGCAGTTCTTC. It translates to CASSRRDFYNEQFF.

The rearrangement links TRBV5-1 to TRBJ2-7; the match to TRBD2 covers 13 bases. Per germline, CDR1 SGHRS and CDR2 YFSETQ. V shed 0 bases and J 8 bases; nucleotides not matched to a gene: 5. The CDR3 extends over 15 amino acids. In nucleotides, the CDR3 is TGCGCCAGCAGCTTGGAAAGACTAGCGGGGGGTAAGCAGTACTTC. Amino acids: CASSLERLAGGKQYF. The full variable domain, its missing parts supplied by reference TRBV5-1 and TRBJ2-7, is KAGVTQTPRYLIKTRGQQVTLSCSPISGHRSVSWYQQTPGQGLQFLFEYFSETQRNKGNFPGRFSGRQFSNSRSEMNVSTLELGDSALYLCASSLERLAGGKQYFGPGTRLTVT.

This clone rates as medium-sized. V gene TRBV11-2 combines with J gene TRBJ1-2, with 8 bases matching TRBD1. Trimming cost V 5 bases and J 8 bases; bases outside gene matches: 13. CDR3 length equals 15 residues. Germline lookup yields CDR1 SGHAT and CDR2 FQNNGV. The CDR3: CASSLSLTGAEGYTF. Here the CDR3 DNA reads TGTGCCAGCAGCCTATCCCTGACAGGGGCGGAAGGCTACACCTTC.

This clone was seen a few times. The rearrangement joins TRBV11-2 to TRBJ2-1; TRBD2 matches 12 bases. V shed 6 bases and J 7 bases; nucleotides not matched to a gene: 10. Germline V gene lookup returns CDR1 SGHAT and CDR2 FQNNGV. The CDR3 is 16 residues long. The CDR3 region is CASSEIRLAGANEQFF. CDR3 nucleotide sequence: TGTGCCAGCAGTGAGATAAGACTAGCGGGGGCGAATGAGCAGTTCTTC.

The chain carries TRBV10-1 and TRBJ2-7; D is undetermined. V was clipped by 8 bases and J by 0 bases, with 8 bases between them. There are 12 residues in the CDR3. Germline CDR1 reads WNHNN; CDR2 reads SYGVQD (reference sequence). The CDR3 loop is CASQDNSYEQYF. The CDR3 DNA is TGCGCCAGCCAAGACAACTCCTACGAGCAGTACTTC.

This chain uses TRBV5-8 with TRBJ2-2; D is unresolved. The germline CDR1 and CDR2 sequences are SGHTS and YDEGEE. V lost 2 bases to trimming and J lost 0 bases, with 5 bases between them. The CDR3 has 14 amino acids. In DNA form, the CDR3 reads TGTGCCAGCAGCTTACACACGAACACCGGGGAGCTGTTTTTT. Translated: CASSLHTNTGELFF.

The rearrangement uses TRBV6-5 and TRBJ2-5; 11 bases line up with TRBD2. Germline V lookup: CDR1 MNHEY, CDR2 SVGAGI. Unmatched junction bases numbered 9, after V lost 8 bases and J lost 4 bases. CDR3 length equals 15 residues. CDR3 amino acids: CASRNSGGVGETQYF. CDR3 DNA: TGTGCCAGCCGTAATAGCGGGGGGGTAGGAGAGACCCAGTACTTC.

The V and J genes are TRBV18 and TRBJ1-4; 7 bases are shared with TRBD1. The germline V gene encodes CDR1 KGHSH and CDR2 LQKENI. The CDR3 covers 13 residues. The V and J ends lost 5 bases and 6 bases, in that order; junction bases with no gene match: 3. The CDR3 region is CASSGGTDEKLFF. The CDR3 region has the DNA TGTGCCAGCTCAGGAGGGACAGATGAAAAACTGTTTTTT.

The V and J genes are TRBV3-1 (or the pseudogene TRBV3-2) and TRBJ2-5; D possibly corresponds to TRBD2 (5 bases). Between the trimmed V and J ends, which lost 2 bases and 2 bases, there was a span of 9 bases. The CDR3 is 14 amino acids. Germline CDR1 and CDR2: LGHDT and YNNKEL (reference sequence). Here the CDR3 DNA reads TGTGCCAGCAGCCAACCTGGGGAGCAAGAGACCCAGTACTTC. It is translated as CASSQPGEQETQYF.

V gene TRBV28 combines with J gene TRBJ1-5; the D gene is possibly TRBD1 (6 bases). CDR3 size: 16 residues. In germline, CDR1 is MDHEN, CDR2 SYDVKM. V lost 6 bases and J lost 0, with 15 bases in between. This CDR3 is CASSSGQFHSNQPQHF. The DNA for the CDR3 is TGTGCCAGCAGCTCCGGACAGTTTCATAGCAATCAGCCCCAGCATTTT.

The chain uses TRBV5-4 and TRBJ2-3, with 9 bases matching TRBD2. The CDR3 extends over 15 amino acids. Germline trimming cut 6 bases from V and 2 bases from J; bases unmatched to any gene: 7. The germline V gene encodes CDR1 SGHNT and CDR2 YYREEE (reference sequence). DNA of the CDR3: TGTGCCAGCAAATTCGGCGGGGGGGCCACAGATACGCAGTATTTT. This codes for CASKFGGGATDTQYF.

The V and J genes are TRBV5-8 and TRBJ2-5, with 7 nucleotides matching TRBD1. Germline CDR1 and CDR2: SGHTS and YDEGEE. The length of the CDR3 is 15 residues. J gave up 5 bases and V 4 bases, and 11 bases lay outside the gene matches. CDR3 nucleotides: TGTGCCAGCAGCCAGAGACAGGGTTTGTTGGAGACCCAGTACTTC. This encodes CASSQRQGLLETQYF. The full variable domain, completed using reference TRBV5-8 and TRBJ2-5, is EAGVTQSPTHLIKTRGQQATLRCSPISGHTSVYWYQQALGLGLQFLLWYDEGEERNRGNFPPRFSGRQFPNYSSELNVNALELEDSALYLCASSQRQGLLETQYFGPGTRLLVL.

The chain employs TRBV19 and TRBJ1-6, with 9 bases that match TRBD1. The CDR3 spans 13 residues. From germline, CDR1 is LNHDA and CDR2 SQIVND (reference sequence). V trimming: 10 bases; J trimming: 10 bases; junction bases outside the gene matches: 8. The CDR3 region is CATSGTGQSPLHF. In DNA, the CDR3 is TGTGCCACCTCCGGGACAGGGCAATCACCCCTCCACTTT.

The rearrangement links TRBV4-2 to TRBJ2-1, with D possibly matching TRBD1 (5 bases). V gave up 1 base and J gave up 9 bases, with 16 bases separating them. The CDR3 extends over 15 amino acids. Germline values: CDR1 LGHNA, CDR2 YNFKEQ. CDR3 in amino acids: CASSQGGDGQGEQFF. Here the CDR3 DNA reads TGTGCCAGCAGCCAAGGTGGGGATGGACAAGGTGAGCAGTTCTTC.

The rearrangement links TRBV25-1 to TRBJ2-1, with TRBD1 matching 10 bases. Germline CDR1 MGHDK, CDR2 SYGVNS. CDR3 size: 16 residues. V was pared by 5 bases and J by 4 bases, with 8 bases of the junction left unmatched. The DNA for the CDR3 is TGTGCCAGCAGTTTGACAGGGGGCGCAAAGTACAATGAGCAGTTCTTC. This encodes CASSLTGGAKYNEQFF.

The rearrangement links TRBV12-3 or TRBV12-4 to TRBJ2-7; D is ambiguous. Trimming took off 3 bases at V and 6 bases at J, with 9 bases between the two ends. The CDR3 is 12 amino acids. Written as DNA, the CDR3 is TGTGCCAGCAGTTTTGGCAATCGCGAGCAGTACTTC. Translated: CASSFGNREQYF.

The CDR3 spells CASSLWTGGDVATSGKGDEQYF. Here the CDR3 DNA reads TGTGCCAGCAGTTTATGGACAGGGGGCGATGTAGCGACTAGCGGGAAGGGAGACGAGCAGTACTTC. This chain links TRBV28 with TRBJ2-7; the D gene is possibly TRBD2 (11 bases). This CDR3 spans 22 amino acids. Trimming took off 0 bases at V and 5 bases at J, with 35 bases between the two ends. The germline V gene encodes CDR1 MDHEN and CDR2 SYDVKM. Using reference TRBV28 and TRBJ2-7 for the parts outside the CDR3, the full variable domain is DVKVTQSSRYLVKRTGEKVFLECVQDMDHENMFWYRQDPGLGLRLIYFSYDVKMKEKGDIPEGYSVSREKKERFSLILESASTNQTSMYLCASSLWTGGDVATSGKGDEQYFGPGTRLTVT.

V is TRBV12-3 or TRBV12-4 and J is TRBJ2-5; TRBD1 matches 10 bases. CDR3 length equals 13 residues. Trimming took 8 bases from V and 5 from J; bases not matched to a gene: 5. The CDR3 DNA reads TGTGCCAGCGGGACAGGGGTTGGGGAGACCCAGTACTTC. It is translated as CASGTGVGETQYF.

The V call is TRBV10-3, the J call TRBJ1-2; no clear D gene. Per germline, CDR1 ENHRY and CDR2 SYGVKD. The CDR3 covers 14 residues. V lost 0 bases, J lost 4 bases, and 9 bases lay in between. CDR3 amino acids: CAISESVAGYGYTF. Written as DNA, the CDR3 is TGTGCCATCAGTGAGTCTGTGGCGGGCTATGGCTACACCTTC.

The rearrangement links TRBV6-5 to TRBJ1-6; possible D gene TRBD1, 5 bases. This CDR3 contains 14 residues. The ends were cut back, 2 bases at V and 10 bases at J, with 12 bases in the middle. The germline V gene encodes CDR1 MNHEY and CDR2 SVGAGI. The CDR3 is CASSYEAGQSPLHF. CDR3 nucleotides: TGTGCCAGCAGTTACGAGGCAGGGCAGTCACCCCTCCACTTT.